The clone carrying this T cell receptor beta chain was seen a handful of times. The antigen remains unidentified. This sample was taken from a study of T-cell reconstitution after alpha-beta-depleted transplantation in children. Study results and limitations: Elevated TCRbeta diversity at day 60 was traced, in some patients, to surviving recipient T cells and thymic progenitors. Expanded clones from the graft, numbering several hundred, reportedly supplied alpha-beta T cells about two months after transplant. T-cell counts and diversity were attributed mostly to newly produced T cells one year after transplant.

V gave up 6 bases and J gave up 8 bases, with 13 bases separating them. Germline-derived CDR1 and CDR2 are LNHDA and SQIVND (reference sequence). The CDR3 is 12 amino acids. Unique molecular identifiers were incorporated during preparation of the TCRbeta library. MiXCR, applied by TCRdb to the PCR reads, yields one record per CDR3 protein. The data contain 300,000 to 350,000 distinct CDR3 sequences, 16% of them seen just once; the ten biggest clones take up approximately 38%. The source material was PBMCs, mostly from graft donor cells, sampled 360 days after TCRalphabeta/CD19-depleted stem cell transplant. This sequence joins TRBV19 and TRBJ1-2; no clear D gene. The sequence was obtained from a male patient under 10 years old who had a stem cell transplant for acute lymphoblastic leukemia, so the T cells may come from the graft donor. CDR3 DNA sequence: TGTGCCAGTAGCCCGGGAGCTGGGGGCTACACCTTC. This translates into CASSPGAGGYTF.